One and the same sample provided the 30 T cell receptor beta chains below, sequenced in a study of T cells in Graves' hyperthyroidism and ophthalmopathy. Authors of the study amplified TCR beta CDR3 regions from RNA transcripts. A set of HTBI primers served as the primers for a first-round RT-PCR of the TCR CDR3. One entry per CDR3 protein results from TCRdb running MiXCR on the multiplex PCR reads. Here the sample spans roughly 660,000 distinct CDR3 sequences, 15% to 20% being singletons. The sample taken for sequencing was blood. These receptor sequences come from a man between 50 and 59 years old with Graves' hyperthyroidism.

This clonotype was detected a few times. The V and J genes are TRBV5-1 and TRBJ2-1; TRBD2 aligns across 7 bases. J was trimmed by 2 bases and V by 3 bases; bases with no gene match: 5. The germline V gene has CDR1 SGHRS and CDR2 YFSETQ. CDR3 size: 15 residues. CDR3: CASSWSGEAYNEQFF. As DNA, the CDR3 is TGCGCCAGCAGCTGGAGCGGGGAAGCCTACAATGAGCAGTTCTTC.

The table lists this clonotype with many counts. J is TRBJ2-2 and V is TRBV11-2, with 7 nucleotides matching TRBD2. Germline V gene lookup returns CDR1 SGHAT and CDR2 FQNNGV. V trimming: 7 bases; J trimming: 5 bases; junction bases outside the gene matches: 10. The CDR3 is 15 amino acids. CDR3 in amino acids: CASTSRLAETGELFF. The DNA of the CDR3 is TGTGCCAGCACCTCTCGGCTAGCGGAAACCGGGGAGCTGTTTTTT.

Points on this clonotype: One end of the junction is discordant with germline, which a read error may explain. This chain links TRBV20-1 with TRBJ2-7, with TRBD1 matching 11 bases. CDR3 length: 14 residues. CDR1 and CDR2 from the germline V gene are DFQATT and SNEGSKA (reference sequence). DNA for the CDR3: TGCAGTACTAGAGTACGGGACAGGGGGTACGAGCAGTACTTC. It is translated as CSTRVRDRGYEQYF.

This clonotype was counted between two and nine times. The V gene is TRBV9, the J gene TRBJ2-3, with D perhaps TRBD2 (7 bases). Germline V CDR1 and CDR2: SGDLS, YYNGEE. The CDR3 has 16 residues. The V gene lost 2 bases and the J gene lost 2 bases, with 15 bases spanning the gap. The CDR3 spells CASSVWGGPPTDTQYF. Here the CDR3 DNA reads TGTGCCAGCAGCGTTTGGGGGGGGCCCCCCACAGATACGCAGTATTTT.

The V gene is TRBV18, the J gene TRBJ1-4; a possible D gene is TRBD1 (5 bases). The V and J ends lost 3 bases and 0 bases respectively, with 11 bases between them. This CDR3 spans 16 amino acids. From germline, CDR1 is KGHSH and CDR2 LQKENI. CDR3 coding DNA: TGTGCCAGCTCACCGATAGGGGAAGCAACTAATGAAAAACTGTTTTTT. It yields the protein CASSPIGEATNEKLFF.

The chain uses TRBV7-8 and TRBJ2-2; 13 bases agree with TRBD2. This CDR3 is 17 amino acids long. Germline V lookup: CDR1 SGHVS, CDR2 FQNEAQ. V was pared by 3 bases and J by 3 bases, with 4 bases of the junction left unmatched. The CDR3 sequence is CASSFPGLAGYTGELFF. For the CDR3, the DNA is TGTGCCAGCAGCTTCCCGGGACTAGCGGGATACACCGGGGAGCTGTTTTTT. The whole variable domain, filled in from reference TRBV7-8 and TRBJ2-2, reads GAGVSQSPRYKVAKRGQDVALRCDPISGHVSLFWYQQALGQGPEFLTYFQNEAQLDKSGLPSDRFFAERPEGSVSTLKIQRTQQEDSAVYLCASSFPGLAGYTGELFFGEGSRLTVL.

This clonotype was recorded many times. The chain links TRBV11-2 to TRBJ1-3; 8 bases line up with TRBD1. This CDR3 contains 16 residues. CDR1 and CDR2 (germline): SGHAT, FQNNGV. The ends lost 2 bases at V and 3 bases at J; junction bases unmatched: 6. CDR3 loop: CASSLRDRGGGNTIYF. In DNA, the CDR3 is TGTGCCAGCAGCTTACGTGACAGGGGTGGTGGAAACACCATATATTTT.

Many counts were recorded for this clonotype. V and J are TRBV19 and TRBJ1-6; D unclear. Germline V lookup: CDR1 LNHDA, CDR2 SQIVND (reference sequence). Trimming cost V 4 bases and J 10 bases, with 17 bases left between them. This CDR3 has 15 residues. The CDR3 nucleotides are TGTGCCAGTAGTACGGAACAGCTATCTTCCTCACCCCTCCACTTT. It translates to CASSTEQLSSSPLHF.

The sample holds a few counts of this clonotype. This chain uses TRBV27 with TRBJ2-7, with D possibly TRBD1 on 6 matching bases. The CDR3 sequence is 14 residues long. Germline CDR1 and CDR2: MNHEY and SMNVEV (reference sequence). Trimming took 2 bases from V and 7 from J, leaving 15 bases between them. Here the CDR3 DNA reads TGTGCCAGCAGTTTACAGGGGCGAAGATGGGAGCAGTACTTC. Translating it yields CASSLQGRRWEQYF.

This clonotype was observed at least ten times. The chain has TRBV19 and TRBJ2-7; 9 bases map to TRBD1. This CDR3 contains 14 residues. Germline V gives CDR1 LNHDA, CDR2 SQIVND (reference sequence). The J segment lost 6 bases and the V segment lost 5 bases, leaving 8 bases of the junction unmatched. DNA for the CDR3: TGTGCCAGTAGTGAGGGACAGGGAGGCGTCGAGCAGTACTTC. Amino acids: CASSEGQGGVEQYF.

This sequence joins TRBV10-3 and TRBJ1-5; D remains unclear. The CDR3 runs to 14 residues. Trimming shortened V by 3 bases and J by 2 bases, and 8 bases separated the two germline ends. The V gene's germline CDR1 is ENHRY and CDR2 SYGVKD. This CDR3 is CAISDLLGNQPQHF. In DNA, the CDR3 is TGTGCCATCAGTGACCTACTGGGCAATCAGCCCCAGCATTTT.

This chain joins TRBV6-5 and TRBJ1-2, with D unclear. The ends were cut back, 2 bases at V and 0 bases at J, with 10 bases in the middle. The CDR3 length is 15 residues. Germline assignment: CDR1 MNHEY and CDR2 SVGAGI. This CDR3 reads CASSYIGQTNYGYTF. CDR3 sequence (DNA): TGTGCCAGCAGTTACATCGGGCAAACTAACTATGGCTACACCTTC.

The chain is built from TRBV6-1 and TRBJ2-5, with a possible D match to TRBD1 (5 bases). CDR3 size: 15 residues. V was cut by 6 bases and J by 4 bases, with 18 bases left in between. The germline V gene encodes CDR1 MNHNS and CDR2 SASEGT. CDR3 residues: CASRPLGVGPETQYF. The CDR3 region has the DNA TGTGCCAGCAGACCCCTAGGAGTGGGGCCAGAGACCCAGTACTTC.

This clonotype showed up many times. The genes are TRBV6-5 and TRBJ2-7, with D perhaps TRBD1 or TRBD2 (5 bases each). Per germline, CDR1 MNHEY and CDR2 SVGAGI. The ends were cut back, 1 base at V and 4 bases at J, with 17 bases in the middle. This CDR3 contains 16 residues. The CDR3 here is CASSYYSGDGRYEQYF. Here the CDR3 DNA reads TGTGCCAGCAGTTACTACTCCGGGGACGGCCGATACGAGCAGTACTTC.

This clonotype was seen at least ten times. The chain is built from TRBV6-1 and TRBJ1-5; the D is unclear. Germline CDR1 reads MNHNS; CDR2 reads SASEGT. Trimming left V 3 bases short and J 5 bases short, with 8 bases between. The CDR3 extends over 13 amino acids. In nucleotides, the CDR3 is TGTGCCAGCAGTGATCGGAATGATCAGCCCCAGCATTTT. Translation gives CASSDRNDQPQHF.

This clonotype was found many times. V usage is TRBV10-2 and J usage is TRBJ1-2, with D perhaps matching TRBD1 (6 bases). The CDR3 covers 16 residues. V was pared by 0 bases and J by 5 bases, with 16 bases between. Germline V CDR1 and CDR2: WSHSY, SAAADI. CDR3 in DNA: TGCGCCAGCAGTGAGTCCAGGGGAAGCGATCTTTATGGCTACACCTTC. It yields the protein CASSESRGSDLYGYTF.

This clonotype has ten or more counts. The chain uses TRBV7-8 and TRBJ2-5; D ambiguous. Trimming pared 2 bases from V and 6 bases from J, leaving 7 bases between. Germline values: CDR1 SGHVS, CDR2 FQNEAQ. This CDR3 is 12 amino acids long. The CDR3 here is CASSLTSKTQYF. DNA of the CDR3: TGTGCCAGCAGCTTAACCTCGAAGACCCAGTACTTC.

Comment on this clonotype: This sequence may be a read error, since a much larger clone differs from it by one base. The chain recombines TRBV10-3 with TRBJ2-7, with D perhaps TRBD2 (5 bases). CDR1 and CDR2 from the germline V gene are ENHRY and SYGVKD. V lost 8 bases and J lost 3, with 14 bases in between. This CDR3 has 13 amino acids. CDR3 sequence (DNA): TGTGCCATCGGTGGAAAAGGGAGCTACGAGCAGTACTTC. It encodes CAIGGKGSYEQYF.

As concerns this clonotype: The germline gene is not matched at one end of the junction; a read error may be the cause. The V call is TRBV6-9, the J call TRBJ2-3, with 11 bases identical to TRBD2. Germline V CDR1 and CDR2: MNHGY, SVAAGI. This CDR3 is built from 17 residues. The CDR3 sequence: CASSYLGASGRTGTQYF. As DNA, the CDR3 is TGTGCCAGCAGTTACCTAGGGGCTAGCGGGAGGACAGGTACGCAGTATTTT.

This clonotype was seen only a few times. The chain employs TRBV27 and TRBJ2-7, with 7 bases lining up with TRBD2. This CDR3 has 18 amino acids. J gave up 2 bases and V 2 bases, and 15 bases lay outside the gene matches. CDR1 MNHEY and CDR2 SMNVEV come from the germline V gene (reference sequence). CDR3 DNA sequence: TGTGCCAGCAGTTTACCCCCCGGGGTAGCGGGTTTCACCTACGAGCAGTACTTC. Its translation is CASSLPPGVAGFTYEQYF.

The sample holds a few counts of this clonotype. The chain has TRBV9 and TRBJ2-3, with 8 bases matching TRBD1. The V and J ends lost 3 bases and 0 bases, in that order; junction bases with no gene match: 3. The germline CDR1 and CDR2 sequences are SGDLS and YYNGEE. The CDR3 extends over 15 amino acids. DNA of the CDR3: TGTGCCAGCAGCGCCCGGGACAGGAGCACAGATACGCAGTATTTT. It encodes CASSARDRSTDTQYF.

Many counts were recorded for this clonotype. CDR3 amino acids: CASSPYPGRKNTEAFF. CDR3 coding DNA: TGTGCCAGCAGCCCATATCCGGGACGGAAGAACACTGAAGCTTTCTTT. The chain joins TRBV9 to TRBJ1-1, with D maybe TRBD1 (5 bases). Looked up from germline, CDR1 is SGDLS and CDR2 is YYNGEE. V lost 4 bases, J lost 1 base, and 17 bases lay in between. CDR3 length: 16 residues.

The sample holds many counts of this clonotype. The CDR3 protein is CASSLDLAGASEQYF. CDR3 nucleotides: TGTGCCAGCAGCTTAGATCTAGCGGGAGCCTCCGAGCAGTACTTC. The genes are TRBV11-3 and TRBJ2-7, with TRBD2 identical over 10 bases. Germline V CDR1 and CDR2: SGHNT, YENEEA. V shed 0 bases and J 6 bases; nucleotides not matched to a gene: 5. The CDR3 is 15 amino acids.

This clonotype came up many times. This chain connects TRBV2 to TRBJ2-5; 13 nucleotides match TRBD2. Trimming took 5 bases from V and 2 from J; bases not matched to a gene: 5. The CDR3 extends over 16 amino acids. Germline CDR1 SNHLY, CDR2 FYNNEI. The CDR3 reads CASSTGLAGVQETQYF. CDR3 bases: TGTGCCAGCAGTACCGGACTAGCGGGAGTTCAAGAGACCCAGTACTTC.

This clonotype turned up a few times. The V and J genes are TRBV5-1 and TRBJ2-6, with 9 bases that match TRBD1. The CDR3 covers 19 residues. CDR1 is SGHRS and CDR2 is YFSETQ in the germline V gene. V was clipped by 0 bases and J by 0 bases; unmatched bases: 7. CDR3 in DNA: TGCGCCAGCAGCTTGGCGGGACAGGGTGAAAGCTCTGGGGCCAACGTCCTGACTTTC. Protein sequence: CASSLAGQGESSGANVLTF.

The rearrangement joins TRBV27 to TRBJ2-7; D is ambiguous. The V end was cut by 3 bases, the J end by 0 bases, with 6 bases between. The CDR3 length is 13 residues. Germline assignment: CDR1 MNHEY and CDR2 SMNVEV (reference sequence). The CDR3 is CASSFRHSYEQYF. CDR3 bases: TGTGCCAGCAGTTTTAGGCACTCCTACGAGCAGTACTTC.

This clonotype was found many times. The chain joins TRBV2 to TRBJ2-7, with D perhaps matching TRBD2 (6 bases). This CDR3 is 15 amino acids long. The V end was cut by 4 bases, the J end by 2 bases, with 15 bases between. Germline CDR1 reads SNHLY; CDR2 reads FYNNEI. The CDR3 region is CASSAQGSGPYEQYF. In nucleotides, the CDR3 is TGTGCCAGCAGTGCCCAAGGTAGCGGACCCTACGAGCAGTACTTC.

This clonotype was observed at least ten times. The rearrangement joins TRBV6-2 or TRBV6-3 to TRBJ2-7, with 10 bases aligning to TRBD2. The CDR3 covers 13 residues. The germline CDR1 and CDR2 sequences are MNHEY and SVGEGT. Trimming cost V 6 bases and J 6 bases; bases outside gene matches: 5. This chain's CDR3 is CASRLAGSGEQYF. CDR3 sequence (DNA): TGTGCCAGCAGACTAGCGGGGTCTGGCGAGCAGTACTTC.

V gene TRBV28 combines with J gene TRBJ2-3; D unclear. Trimming took off 3 bases at V and 7 bases at J, with 20 bases between the two ends. The CDR3 is made up of 16 amino acids. In germline, CDR1 is MDHEN, CDR2 SYDVKM. CDR3 nucleotides: TGTGCCAGCAGTTTTAAGGTGCCTACCATGAGGAATACGCAGTATTTT. This sequence encodes CASSFKVPTMRNTQYF.

This clonotype has only a few counts. The rearrangement links TRBV7-9 to TRBJ2-3; the match to TRBD2 covers 13 bases. V dropped 5 bases and J dropped 4; count of bases not matched to a gene: 9. Germline V lookup: CDR1 SEHNR, CDR2 FQNEAQ (reference sequence). CDR3 size: 17 residues. As DNA, the CDR3 is TGTGCCAGCAGCGTTTGGACTAGCGGGAGTTGGGCAGATACGCAGTATTTT. Translating it yields CASSVWTSGSWADTQYF. The complete variable domain, with remaining parts taken from reference TRBV7-9 and TRBJ2-3, reads DTGVSQNPRHKITKRGQNVTFRCDPISEHNRLYWYRQTLGQGPEFLTYFQNEAQLEKSRLLSDRFSAERPKGSFSTLEIQRTEQGDSAMYLCASSVWTSGSWADTQYFGPGTRLTVL.